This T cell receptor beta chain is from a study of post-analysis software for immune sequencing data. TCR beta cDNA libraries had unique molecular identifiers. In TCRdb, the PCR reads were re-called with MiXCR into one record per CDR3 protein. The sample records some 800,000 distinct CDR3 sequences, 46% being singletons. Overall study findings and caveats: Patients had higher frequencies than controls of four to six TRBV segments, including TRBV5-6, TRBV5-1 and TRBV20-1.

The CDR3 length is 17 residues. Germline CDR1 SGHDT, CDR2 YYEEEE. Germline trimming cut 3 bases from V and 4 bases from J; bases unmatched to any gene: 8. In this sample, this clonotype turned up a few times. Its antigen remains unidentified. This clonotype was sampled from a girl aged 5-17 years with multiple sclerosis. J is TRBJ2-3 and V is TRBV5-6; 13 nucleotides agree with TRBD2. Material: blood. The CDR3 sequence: CASSSDGLAGAADTQYF. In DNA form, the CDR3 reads TGTGCCAGCAGCTCAGACGGACTAGCGGGAGCTGCAGATACGCAGTATTTT.